What follows is one T cell receptor beta chain and its context. These data originate in a study of blood T cell repertoires in COVID-19. The wider study: Researchers got acute and convalescent COVID-19 samples from the United States, Italy and Spain.

The cohort comprised adults aged about 18 to 89 years residing in approximately 25 US areas. Which cohort a participant joined came from the clinical history participants gave. Data came from immunoSEQ multiplex PCR; TCRdb stores just in-frame clones and leaves some out. Among just over 300,000 clones listed, 90% were seen once. Trimming pared 2 bases from V and 9 bases from J, leaving 16 bases between. The germline gives CDR1 MNHEY, CDR2 SMNVEV (reference sequence). The CDR3 contains 14 residues. The sequencing sample was made of PBMCs or T cells enriched from blood (not recorded which). The sequence was obtained from a young woman with acute COVID-19. The V and J genes are TRBV27 and TRBJ2-5, with D maybe TRBD2 (5 bases). The CDR3 here is CASSLGRGEAAQYF. CDR3 DNA: TGTGCCAGCAGTTTAGGACGGGGAGAGGCGGCCCAGTACTTC.